What follows are 26 T cell receptor beta chains derived from one specimen sequenced in a study of T cells in Graves' hyperthyroidism and ophthalmopathy. It was RNA transcripts that yielded the amplified TCR beta CDR3 regions. In the first-round RT-PCR of the TCR CDR3, the HTBI primer set was used. Via MiXCR, TCRdb re-called the multiplex PCR reads, giving one row per CDR3 protein. The sample includes some 510,000 distinct CDR3 sequences, less than 25% of them seen just once. Sequenced sample: blood. These receptors were collected from a man in his late teens or twenties with Graves' hyperthyroidism.

The chain has TRBV7-2 and TRBJ1-1, with unresolved D. The CDR3 loop spans 13 amino acids. V was trimmed by 5 bases and J by 7 bases, leaving 14 bases between them. Looked up from germline, CDR1 is SGHTA and CDR2 is FQGNSA. CDR3 DNA sequence: TGTGCCAGCAGCCAAATCCACGGACTTGAAGCTTTCTTT. Protein: CASSQIHGLEAFF. Variable domain in full (rest from reference TRBV7-2 and TRBJ1-1): GAGVSQSPSNKVTEKGKDVELRCDPISGHTALYWYRQSLGQGLEFLIYFQGNSAPDKSGLPSDRFSAERTGGSVSTLTIQRTQQEDSAVYLCASSQIHGLEAFFGQGTRLTVV.

CDR3 loop: CASSYSLYPNTEAFF. The CDR3 nucleotides are TGTGCCAGCAGTTACTCCCTCTACCCGAACACTGAAGCTTTCTTT. V usage is TRBV6-5 and J usage is TRBJ1-1; D gene unclear. Germline values: CDR1 MNHEY, CDR2 SVGAGI. The CDR3 has 15 amino acids. Between the trimmed V and J ends, which lost 0 bases and 1 base, there was a span of 9 bases.

For this clonotype: Its ends do not fully match the called genes, so a read error is possible. The chain joins TRBV18 to TRBJ1-5; D gene uncertain. The CDR3 covers 14 residues. Germline-derived CDR1 and CDR2 are KGHSH and LQKENI. CDR3 in amino acids: CASSDSRVGQPEHF. The CDR3 nucleotides read TGTGCCAGCTCTGACTCCCGGGTGGGTCAGCCCGAGCATTTT.

This clonotype was recorded at least ten times. In nucleotides, the CDR3 is TGTGCCAGCAGCTTAAATTGGGGCCGAAGCTACGAGCAGTACTTC. It specifies CASSLNWGRSYEQYF. J is TRBJ2-7 and V is TRBV11-2; a weak D match, TRBD1 (5 bases). CDR3 size: 15 residues. V was clipped by 2 bases and J by 3 bases, with 14 bases between them. Per germline, CDR1 SGHAT and CDR2 FQNNGV.

The chain carries TRBV12-3 or TRBV12-4 and TRBJ2-2; D gene uncertain. V was trimmed by 6 bases and J by 3 bases, leaving 11 bases between them. CDR3 length: 14 amino acids. CDR3 amino acids: CASSPPWDTGELFF. The CDR3 DNA reads TGTGCCAGCAGCCCCCCGTGGGACACCGGGGAGCTGTTTTTT.

This clonotype has a count of ten or more. The chain uses TRBV28 and TRBJ2-3; the D is unclear. V was trimmed by 5 bases and J by 2 bases, leaving 8 bases between them. Germline loops: CDR1 MDHEN, CDR2 SYDVKM. The CDR3 is made up of 13 amino acids. The CDR3 reads CASSPGSTDTQYF. The CDR3 DNA reads TGTGCCAGCAGTCCCGGATCCACAGATACGCAGTATTTT.

For this clonotype: Being one base from a much bigger clone, this may be a read error. Likely a read error: the CDR3 ends without its conserved phenylalanine or tryptophan. The V gene is TRBV30, the J gene TRBJ2-7; TRBD2 agrees at 7 bases. Losses at the gene ends were 4 bases for V and 3 bases for J; bases not matched to a gene: 6. The germline V gene encodes CDR1 GTSNPN and CDR2 SVGIG (reference sequence). The CDR3 covers 13 residues. The CDR3 nucleotides read TGTGCCTGGAACGGCGGGACTAACTACGAGCAGTACTCC. It specifies CAWNGGTNYEQYS.

At least ten counts were recorded for this clonotype. The V call is TRBV7-6, the J call TRBJ2-5; 7 positions agree with TRBD2. Germline trimming cut 1 base from V and 0 bases from J; bases unmatched to any gene: 5. Looked up from germline, CDR1 is SGHVS and CDR2 is FNYEAQ. This CDR3 is built from 16 residues. CDR3 protein: CASSLEVSGHQETQYF. The CDR3 DNA reads TGTGCCAGCAGCTTAGAGGTTAGCGGGCACCAAGAGACCCAGTACTTC.

The CDR3 DNA sequence: TGTGCCAGCAGTTTAGCCTCCCATCAGCCCCAGCATTTT. Its translation is CASSLASHQPQHF. The rearrangement joins TRBV12-3 or TRBV12-4 to TRBJ1-5, with D unresolved. The CDR3 has 13 residues. V lost 0 bases and J 5 bases, leaving 5 bases between the germline ends.

This clonotype was counted a few times. The chain employs TRBV30 and TRBJ2-5; perhaps TRBD1 as D (6 bases). Trimming pared 2 bases from V and 7 bases from J, leaving 14 bases between. Germline lookup yields CDR1 GTSNPN and CDR2 SVGIG (reference sequence). The CDR3 extends over 13 amino acids. CDR3 coding DNA: TGTGCCTGGAGTCTCACGACAGGAGTGACCCAGTACTTC. The encoded protein is CAWSLTTGVTQYF. Supplemented by reference TRBV30 and TRBJ2-5, the full variable domain reads SQTIHQWPATLVQPVGSPLSLECTVEGTSNPNLYWYRQAAGRGLQLLFYSVGIGQISSEVPQNLSASRPQDRQFILSSKKLLLSDSGFYLCAWSLTTGVTQYFGPGTRLLVL.

This clonotype showed up many times. J is TRBJ2-7 and V is TRBV10-2; 8 bases align to TRBD1. The CDR3 is 15 residues long. Germline lookup yields CDR1 WSHSY and CDR2 SAAADI. J gave up 0 bases and V 4 bases, and 5 bases lay outside the gene matches. The CDR3 DNA is TGCGCCAGCAGTGGGGGGACAGGCCGCTCCTACGAGCAGTACTTC. Translating gives CASSGGTGRSYEQYF.

Points on this clonotype: This may stem from a read error, because a much larger clone lies one nucleotide away. The rearrangement links TRBV9 to TRBJ2-7; 9 bases fit TRBD1. The CDR3 totals 15 residues. Germline V gene sequence: CDR1 SGDLS, CDR2 YYNGEE. J gave up 4 bases and V 4 bases, and 9 bases lay outside the gene matches. The CDR3 DNA reads as TGTGCCAGCAGCTCCCCCCGGGACAGGGAGTACGAGCAGTACGTC. Protein product: CASSSPRDREYEQYV.

The table lists this clonotype with many counts. The J gene is TRBJ2-2, the V gene TRBV12-3 or TRBV12-4; the D gene could be TRBD1 or TRBD2 (7 bases each). The CDR3 sequence is 15 residues long. The ends were cut back, 2 bases at V and 7 bases at J, with 14 bases in the middle. The CDR3 bases are TGTGCCAGCAGTTTACCAGGGGGGGATCACGGGGAGCTGTTTTTT. Translating it yields CASSLPGGDHGELFF.

This clonotype was detected ten times or more. The chain joins TRBV20-1 to TRBJ2-7; 9 bases line up with TRBD1. Trimming took 2 bases from V and 3 from J; bases not matched to a gene: 14. The CDR3 covers 17 residues. Germline CDR1 and CDR2: DFQATT and SNEGSKA (reference sequence). CDR3 sequence: CSARSWGVGTGSYEQYF. CDR3 nucleotide sequence: TGCAGTGCTAGATCTTGGGGGGTCGGGACAGGGAGCTACGAGCAGTACTTC.

As to this clonotype: Given a much more abundant clone one base away, this may be a read error. The genes are TRBV5-1 and TRBJ1-5; D remains unclear. V was trimmed by 0 bases and J by 3 bases, leaving 4 bases between them. CDR1 SGHRS and CDR2 YFSETQ come from the germline V gene. The CDR3 has 13 amino acids. The CDR3, as DNA: TGCGCCAGCAGCTTGGAGGTCAATCAGCCCCAGCATTTT. It encodes CASSLEVNQPQHF.

This chain links TRBV2 with TRBJ1-5; 7 nucleotides align to TRBD1. In germline, CDR1 is SNHLY, CDR2 FYNNEI. Trimming took 3 bases from V and 3 from J; bases not matched to a gene: 5. The CDR3 extends over 15 amino acids. CDR3: CASSDRGSFNQPQHF. The CDR3 coding sequence is TGTGCCAGCAGTGACAGGGGGTCGTTCAATCAGCCCCAGCATTTT.

This clonotype has ten or more counts. The chain carries TRBV11-2 and TRBJ2-5; 9 positions match TRBD1. The CDR3 is 14 residues long. Germline-derived CDR1 and CDR2 are SGHAT and FQNNGV. Trimming at V came to 6 bases and at J to 2 bases, leaving 4 bases not matched to a gene. The CDR3 bases are TGTGCCAGCAGGCCGGGACAGGGTCAAGAGACCCAGTACTTC. As protein: CASRPGQGQETQYF.

This clonotype came up many times. The chain's CDR3 is CSVVEGWRNTEAFF. DNA for the CDR3: TGCAGCGTTGTAGAAGGGTGGAGGAACACTGAAGCTTTCTTT. The chain couples TRBV29-1 to TRBJ1-1; D gene unclear. Trimming removed 4 bases at V and 1 base at J, with 13 bases between. The germline V gene has CDR1 SQVTM and CDR2 ANQGSEA. The CDR3 extends over 14 amino acids.

This clonotype has a handful of counts. This chain connects TRBV7-8 to TRBJ1-1, with D tentatively TRBD1 (5 bases). V lost 4 bases and J lost 8, with 11 bases in between. The length of the CDR3 is 12 residues. Germline V lookup: CDR1 SGHVS, CDR2 FQNEAQ. CDR3: CASSSVGQEAFF. CDR3 in DNA: TGTGCCAGCAGCTCGGTGGGGCAGGAAGCTTTCTTT.

This clonotype was counted ten times or more. The chain couples TRBV15 to TRBJ2-2; tentative D call: TRBD2 (5 bases). Trimming left V 1 base short and J 10 bases short, with 10 bases between. Germline loops: CDR1 LNHNV, CDR2 YYDKDF (reference sequence). The CDR3 spans 13 residues. As DNA, the CDR3 is TGTGCCACCAGCAGAGGCCTAGCTATGGAGCTGTTTTTT. Translation: CATSRGLAMELFF.

This clonotype was recorded at least ten times. This sequence joins TRBV7-9 and TRBJ2-7, with TRBD1 as a possible D gene (6 bases). The CDR3 consists of 13 residues. Trimming left V 1 base short and J 8 bases short, with 12 bases between. The germline gives CDR1 SEHNR, CDR2 FQNEAQ (reference sequence). The CDR3, as DNA: TGTGCCAGCAGCTTAGATAGTTGGGGGCAGCAGTACTTC. Amino acid sequence: CASSLDSWGQQYF.

This clonotype was observed at least ten times. The chain links TRBV7-9 to TRBJ2-7, with 9 bases fitting TRBD1. With V trimmed by 1 base and J by 2 bases, 3 bases remained unmatched. This CDR3 has 15 residues. Germline V CDR1 and CDR2: SEHNR, FQNEAQ (reference sequence). CDR3 sequence reads: CASSLGDRAPYEQYF. The CDR3 bases are TGTGCCAGCAGCTTAGGGGACAGGGCCCCCTACGAGCAGTACTTC.

The chain recombines TRBV6-2 or TRBV6-3 with TRBJ2-6; weak D call: TRBD1 (6 bases). CDR1 and CDR2 from the germline V gene are MNHEY and SVGEGT. The V and J ends lost 5 bases and 4 bases respectively, with 24 bases between them. The CDR3 length is 19 residues. This CDR3 reads CASSHSLRNRVQGANVLTF. DNA for the CDR3: TGTGCCAGCAGTCATTCACTCCGGAACAGGGTTCAAGGGGCCAACGTCCTGACTTTC.

The gene calls are TRBV28 and TRBJ2-7, with D possibly being TRBD2 (7 bases). The CDR3 contains 13 residues. The V gene lost 6 bases and the J gene lost 6 bases, with 15 bases spanning the gap. Germline-derived CDR1 and CDR2 are MDHEN and SYDVKM. Written as DNA, the CDR3 is TGTGCCAGCAGACCTAGGGGAGGGGGCGAGCAGTACTTC. It encodes CASRPRGGGEQYF.

This clonotype showed up just once. The chain employs TRBV28 and TRBJ1-2; D is uncertain. CDR1 is MDHEN, CDR2 SYDVKM, per germline. The CDR3 contains 15 residues. The V and J ends lost 5 bases and 2 bases respectively, with 15 bases between them. DNA for the CDR3: TGTGCCAGCAGTAGGAAGGAGAAAGGAAACTATGGCTACACCTTC. It is translated as CASSRKEKGNYGYTF.

This clonotype was seen more than once but under ten times. The chain carries TRBV6-2 or TRBV6-3 and TRBJ2-5, with D perhaps assigned TRBD1 or TRBD2 (6 bases each). The CDR3 has 16 residues. Germline loops: CDR1 MNHEY, CDR2 SVGEGT. V lost 2 bases, J lost 3 bases, and 16 bases lay in between. The CDR3: CASSYPTSRGEETQYF. The CDR3 DNA reads TGTGCCAGCAGTTACCCCACTAGCAGGGGCGAAGAGACCCAGTACTTC.